These 6 T cell receptor beta chains share one sample of origin, sequenced in a study of OX40 agonist ivuxolimab in advanced cancers. Some clones are missing from TCRdb's copy, which holds only in-frame ones; the method was immunoSEQ multiplex PCR. This table has over 50,000 clones, approximately 90% appearing once. Material: CD4+ or CD8+ T cells sorted from blood, obtained in a trial of the OX40 agonist ivuxolimab. All receptors derive from an adult with an advanced solid tumor such as melanoma, head and neck, liver or kidney cancer.

The chain links TRBV13 to TRBJ2-7, with TRBD2 matching 8 bases. The trim removed 7 bases at V and 2 bases at J, leaving 4 bases unmatched. CDR3 length equals 13 residues. Germline V CDR1 and CDR2: PRHDT, FYEKMQ (reference sequence). The CDR3 is CASIGGGTYEQYV. CDR3 DNA: TGTGCCAGCATCGGCGGGGGGACCTACGAGCAGTACGTC.

V gene TRBV2 combines with J gene TRBJ1-1, with 8 bases aligning to TRBD1. The ends lost 9 bases at V and 6 bases at J; junction bases unmatched: 18. CDR1 and CDR2 (germline): SNHLY, FYNNEI. This CDR3 has 16 residues. The CDR3 bases are TGTGCCAGACTAATACAGGGGGAAAGAAAAACTTCTGAAGCTTTCTTT. Translated: CARLIQGERKTSEAFF.

V gene TRBV6-6 combines with J gene TRBJ2-7, with D unclear. Germline-derived CDR1 and CDR2 are MNHNY and SVGAGI (reference sequence). The CDR3 extends over 11 amino acids. V was trimmed by 2 bases and J by 3 bases, leaving 2 bases between them. The CDR3 region is CASSYNYEQYF. Here the CDR3 DNA reads TGTGCCAGCAGTTACAACTACGAGCAGTACTTC.

The rearrangement links TRBV19 to TRBJ1-1, with TRBD1 as a possible D gene (6 bases). Between the trimmed V and J ends, which lost 9 bases and 8 bases, there was a span of 16 bases. This CDR3 is 12 amino acids long. Per germline, CDR1 LNHDA and CDR2 SQIVND (reference sequence). CDR3 coding DNA: TGTGCCAGCCGTGACAGGTCGACGGAAGCTTTCTTT. This codes for CASRDRSTEAFF.

This chain connects TRBV6-5 to TRBJ2-7; 8 bases align to TRBD1. The V and J ends lost 5 bases and 1 base, in that order; junction bases with no gene match: 4. Germline V gene lookup returns CDR1 MNHEY and CDR2 SVGAGI. This CDR3 comprises 14 residues. The CDR3 bases are TGTGCCAGCAGTCGACAGGGGTTGTCCTACGAGCAGTACTTC. As protein: CASSRQGLSYEQYF.

The chain carries TRBV4-1 and TRBJ2-5; D remains unclear. Germline assignment: CDR1 MGHRA and CDR2 YSYEKL. Trimming stripped 2 bases from V and 5 bases from J, with 9 bases between. This CDR3 is built from 13 residues. CDR3 in DNA: TGCGCCAGCAGCCAATGGCAACGGGAGACCCAGTACTTC. This encodes CASSQWQRETQYF.